This entry lists 5 T cell receptor beta chains sequenced from one sample in a study of blood T cell repertoires in COVID-19 (dated by TCRdb to between 2020 and 2021). The method was the immunoSEQ multiplex PCR assay. Drawn from immuneACCESS, this table holds only the in-frame rearrangements with V and J called that TCRdb kept. Clones are partly lost; checked studies trace under half to an unresolved V gene and leave the rest unexplained. This sample has 300,000 or so clones in its table, and about 87% of those were observed once. Roughly 1.3% of the sample rests with the top ten. Sequenced: peripheral blood. The receptors stem from a man between 65 and 80 years old with acute or convalescent COVID-19.

This clone was seen only a few times. The chain recombines TRBV28 with TRBJ2-7, with no clear D. The CDR3 loop spans 15 amino acids. V was shortened by 0 bases and J by 0 bases, with 9 bases between the two germline ends. Germline CDR1 MDHEN, CDR2 SYDVKM. The CDR3 DNA follows: TGTGCCAGCAGTTTATGGGCATCCCCCTCCTACGAGCAGTACTTC. Translating it yields CASSLWASPSYEQYF.

V gene TRBV5-4 combines with J gene TRBJ1-4; D gene ambiguous. Germline V gene sequence: CDR1 SGHNT, CDR2 YYREEE (reference sequence). Trimming removed 0 bases at V and 4 bases at J, with 7 bases between. The CDR3 length is 14 residues. For the CDR3, the DNA is TGTGCCAGCAGCTTGGGAGGGTATAATGAAAAACTGTTTTTT. Encoded protein: CASSLGGYNEKLFF.

The chain is built from TRBV20-1 and TRBJ1-4, with a possible D match to TRBD1 (5 bases). V was pared by 3 bases and J by 7 bases, with 18 bases between. The germline gives CDR1 DFQATT, CDR2 SNEGSKA (reference sequence). CDR3 length: 15 residues. The CDR3 bases are TGCAGTGCTAGTGGGGCGAGGGAAATTGGTGAAAAACTGTTTTTT. Its protein is CSASGAREIGEKLFF.

This sequence joins TRBV9 and TRBJ2-1; a possible D gene is TRBD1 (6 bases). Germline V CDR1 and CDR2: SGDLS, YYNGEE. V lost 0 bases and J lost 0, with 10 bases in between. The CDR3 is 16 residues long. The CDR3 loop is CASSVEGRGSYNEQFF. CDR3 DNA: TGTGCCAGCAGCGTAGAGGGCAGGGGCTCCTACAATGAGCAGTTCTTC.

This chain links TRBV28 with TRBJ2-7; maybe TRBD2 (5 bases). V was cut by 8 bases and J by 7 bases, with 21 bases left in between. The CDR3 extends over 14 amino acids. The germline CDR1 and CDR2 sequences are MDHEN and SYDVKM. CDR3 amino acids: CASQVPGLKREQYF. The CDR3 bases are TGTGCCAGCCAAGTTCCCGGACTCAAAAGAGAGCAGTACTTC.